The next 23 T cell receptor beta chains were all read from a single sample in a study of cytomegalovirus exposure and HLA in healthy donors. PCR used 60 Vbeta primers and 13 Jbeta primers. Produced via immunoSEQ multiplex PCR; TCRdb's table is partial and in-frame only. Recorded for this sample: 95,000 to 150,000 clones. The source material was PBMCs. Receptors originate from a man between 18 and 29 years old in good health and CMV-seronegative.

V usage is TRBV5-6 and J usage is TRBJ2-1; 7 bases agree with TRBD1. With V trimmed by 5 bases and J by 5 bases, 10 bases remained unmatched. CDR1 is SGHDT and CDR2 is YYEEEE in the germline V gene. The CDR3 totals 15 residues. CDR3 residues: CASRLGQALNNEQFF. DNA for the CDR3: TGTGCCAGCAGATTAGGACAGGCGCTTAACAATGAGCAGTTCTTC. Together with reference TRBV5-6 and TRBJ2-1, the CDR3 gives the full variable domain: DAGVTQSPTHLIKTRGQQVTLRCSPKSGHDTVSWYQQALGQGPQFIFQYYEEEERQRGNFPDRFSGHQFPNYSSELNVNALLLGDSALYLCASRLGQALNNEQFFGPGTRLTVL.

The V call is TRBV5-1, the J call TRBJ2-2, with 8 bases lining up with TRBD2. There are 16 residues in the CDR3. Germline lookup yields CDR1 SGHRS and CDR2 YFSETQ. V lost 4 bases to trimming and J lost 1 base; unmatched junction nucleotides: 6. CDR3 region: CASSPSGRGNTGELFF. CDR3 coding DNA: TGCGCCAGCAGCCCCAGCGGGAGAGGGAACACCGGGGAGCTGTTTTTT.

The J gene is TRBJ2-1, the V gene TRBV19; the match to TRBD2 covers 11 bases. The CDR3 has 15 residues. Trimming at V came to 4 bases and at J to 2 bases, leaving 1 base not matched to a gene. The germline CDR1 and CDR2 sequences are LNHDA and SQIVND (reference sequence). DNA of the CDR3: TGTGCCAGTAGTAGTAGCGGGGGGGCCTACAATGAGCAGTTCTTC. This gives the protein CASSSSGGAYNEQFF.

The chain uses TRBV6-1 and TRBJ2-7; D gene unclear. The germline CDR1 and CDR2 sequences are MNHNS and SASEGT. Deletions cut 8 bases from V and 0 bases from J, with 5 bases between. CDR3 length: 11 residues. CDR3 amino acids: CASRNSYEQYF. The CDR3 coding sequence is TGTGCCAGCCGTAACTCCTACGAGCAGTACTTC.

The genes are TRBV9 and TRBJ1-2; 9 bases align to TRBD1. CDR3 length: 14 residues. V was pared by 3 bases and J by 8 bases, with 8 bases of the junction left unmatched. The germline CDR1 and CDR2 sequences are SGDLS and YYNGEE. CDR3 DNA: TGTGCCAGCAGCGGCACAGGGGGCGCGAGGGGCTACACCTTC. This gives the protein CASSGTGGARGYTF.

The V and J genes are TRBV27 and TRBJ2-7; 13 positions agree with TRBD2. V lost 7 bases, J lost 6 bases, and 9 bases stayed unmatched. The CDR3 is 15 residues long. Germline-derived CDR1 and CDR2 are MNHEY and SMNVEV (reference sequence). In DNA, the CDR3 is TGTGCCAGCAACCCCCGGACTAGCGGGAGTGGCGAGCAGTACTTC. Translation: CASNPRTSGSGEQYF.

The rearrangement links TRBV23-1 to TRBJ1-2; D not certain. TRBV23-1 is treated as an ORF (open reading frame) with a function not yet certain. Trimming took off 3 bases at V and 4 bases at J, with 9 bases between the two ends. This CDR3 is built from 13 residues. The CDR3 region has the DNA TGCGCCAGCAGTCACCCGGGTTCCTATGGCTACACCTTC. Translated, it gives CASSHPGSYGYTF.

V gene TRBV18 combines with J gene TRBJ2-6, with TRBD2 identical over 7 bases. The germline gives CDR1 KGHSH, CDR2 LQKENI. V shed 5 bases, J shed 0 bases, and the junction held 16 bases outside the gene matches. The CDR3 sequence is 20 residues long. Written as DNA, the CDR3 is TGTGCCAGCTCATCCACCAATTCAGCGGGACGTAACTCTGGGGCCAACGTCCTGACTTTC. It translates to CASSSTNSAGRNSGANVLTF.

This sequence joins TRBV10-2 and TRBJ2-1; TRBD2 matches 14 bases. The CDR3 is made up of 17 amino acids. V trimming: 5 bases; J trimming: 6 bases; junction bases outside the gene matches: 9. The germline gives CDR1 WSHSY, CDR2 SAAADI. This CDR3 is CASSLFRLAGGGNEQFF. The CDR3 region has the DNA TGCGCCAGCAGTCTTTTTCGACTAGCGGGAGGGGGCAATGAGCAGTTCTTC.

The gene calls are TRBV9 and TRBJ2-3; D possibly corresponds to TRBD2 (5 bases). This CDR3 contains 14 residues. The V and J ends lost 4 bases and 0 bases respectively, with 9 bases between them. Germline loops: CDR1 SGDLS, CDR2 YYNGEE. The CDR3 loop reads CASSSRGSTDTQYF. CDR3 DNA: TGTGCCAGCAGCTCTCGGGGAAGCACAGATACGCAGTATTTT.

The V call is TRBV6-5, the J call TRBJ1-5; 7 bases are shared with TRBD1. The ends lost 5 bases at V and 4 bases at J; junction bases unmatched: 8. Germline-derived CDR1 and CDR2 are MNHEY and SVGAGI. The CDR3 has 15 residues. The CDR3 region is CASSQAGTANQPQHF. The CDR3 coding sequence is TGTGCCAGCAGTCAGGCTGGGACAGCAAATCAGCCCCAGCATTTT.

As to this clone: One end of the junction varies from germline; a read error may be responsible. The rearrangement links TRBV7-7 to TRBJ2-3, with 10 positions matching TRBD2. The germline V gene has CDR1 SSHAT and CDR2 FNYEAQ (reference sequence). The CDR3 contains 15 residues. The CDR3 loop reads CASSQAGGPTDTQYF. The CDR3 nucleotides read TGTGCTAGCAGCCAAGCGGGGGGGCCGACAGATACGCAGTATTTT.

The CDR3 is CASSLQGREQFF. The CDR3 DNA sequence: TGTGCCAGCAGTTTGCAGGGTCGGGAGCAGTTCTTC. This rearrangement joins TRBV28 to TRBJ2-1; D is perhaps TRBD1 (5 bases). Trimming pared 3 bases from V and 10 bases from J, leaving 10 bases between. The CDR3 has 12 amino acids. The germline gives CDR1 MDHEN, CDR2 SYDVKM.

The chain uses TRBV13 and TRBJ1-4, with D unresolved. Germline V gene data show CDR1 as PRHDT and CDR2 as FYEKMQ (reference sequence). This CDR3 has 15 amino acids. The germline V and J ends were trimmed by 5 bases and 1 base, with 11 bases remaining between them. The CDR3 coding sequence is TGTGCCAGCAGCCCAACCGGGAGAACTAATGAAAAACTGTTTTTT. Its protein product is CASSPTGRTNEKLFF.

The chain uses TRBV2 and TRBJ2-7, with a possible D match to TRBD1 (5 bases). Trimming took 6 bases from V and 5 from J, leaving 11 bases between them. The germline V gene encodes CDR1 SNHLY and CDR2 FYNNEI. This CDR3 contains 12 residues. Here the CDR3 reads CASRGRPHEQYF. In nucleotides, the CDR3 is TGTGCCAGCAGGGGGCGACCCCACGAGCAGTACTTC.

The gene calls are TRBV29-1 and TRBJ2-2, with 8 bases matching TRBD1. V gave up 7 bases and J gave up 6 bases; unmatched junction bases: 4. CDR1 SQVTM and CDR2 ANQGSEA come from the germline V gene. The CDR3 has 12 amino acids. The DNA for the CDR3 is TGCAGCGGAGGACAGGGTCCCGGGGAGCTGTTTTTT. Protein: CSGGQGPGELFF.

The J gene is TRBJ1-1, the V gene TRBV19; TRBD1 matches 7 bases. CDR3 size: 14 residues. Germline V gives CDR1 LNHDA, CDR2 SQIVND (reference sequence). The V segment lost 3 bases and the J segment 0 bases; nucleotides outside the gene matches: 1. The CDR3, as DNA: TGTGCCAGTAGTATCGACAGGGTGAACACTGAAGCTTTCTTT. This translates into CASSIDRVNTEAFF.

V and J are TRBV27 and TRBJ2-7; 8 bases fit TRBD1. V shed 6 bases, J shed 0 bases, and the junction held 4 bases outside the gene matches. The length of the CDR3 is 14 residues. Germline CDR1 is MNHEY and CDR2 is SMNVEV (reference sequence). CDR3 amino acids: CASRGDRSSYEQYF. Here the CDR3 DNA reads TGTGCCAGCAGGGGGGACAGGAGCTCCTACGAGCAGTACTTC.

The CDR3 coding sequence is TGTGCCAGCAGCGTAACCGGGACAGGGGACTATGGCTACACCTTC. Translated, it gives CASSVTGTGDYGYTF. The chain links TRBV9 to TRBJ1-2, with 10 bases aligning to TRBD1. V shed 1 base, J shed 3 bases, and the junction held 3 bases outside the gene matches. This CDR3 region has 15 residues. Germline CDR1 is SGDLS and CDR2 is YYNGEE.

The chain links TRBV14 to TRBJ2-2, with TRBD2 as a possible D gene (5 bases). Trimming took off 1 base at V and 8 bases at J, with 8 bases between the two ends. The germline CDR1 and CDR2 sequences are SGHDN and FVKESK. This CDR3 has 13 amino acids. CDR3 bases: TGTGCCAGCAGCCAAGCCGGGAAGGGGGAGCTGTTTTTT. Protein sequence: CASSQAGKGELFF.

J is TRBJ1-6 and V is TRBV28, with unresolved D. Germline values: CDR1 MDHEN, CDR2 SYDVKM. The CDR3 is 15 amino acids. V shed 6 bases and J shed 0 bases, with 9 bases lying between them. For the CDR3, the DNA is TGTGCCAGCAGCCTAGTGGACTCCTATAATTCACCCCTCCACTTT. Encoded protein: CASSLVDSYNSPLHF.

This chain links TRBV5-1 with TRBJ2-1, with 10 bases that match TRBD1. Germline assignment: CDR1 SGHRS and CDR2 YFSETQ. This CDR3 is 19 amino acids long. Unmatched junction bases numbered 18, after V lost 3 bases and J lost 6 bases. The CDR3 here is CASSSFRDRGLNSGNEQFF. The CDR3 DNA reads as TGCGCCAGCAGCTCTTTCCGGGACAGGGGTCTTAATTCGGGCAATGAGCAGTTCTTC.

The DNA for the CDR3 is TGTGCCAGCAGCGCTCCGGGACTAGGCACCGGGGAGCTGTTTTTT. Translated: CASSAPGLGTGELFF. The chain uses TRBV7-9 and TRBJ2-2; 8 nucleotides match TRBD2. V trimming: 5 bases; J trimming: 4 bases; junction bases outside the gene matches: 6. Germline CDR1 reads SEHNR; CDR2 reads FQNEAQ (reference sequence). This CDR3 comprises 15 residues.